A selection of T cell receptor beta chains follows, all from one sample in a study of Ad26.COV2.S vaccination and SARS-CoV-2 variants. The protocol was immunoSEQ multiplex PCR, while the TCRdb copy is restricted to in-frame clones and leaves out a portion. This repertoire shows some 300,000 clones, about 82% found once; its top ten account for approximately 2.2%. Specimen: peripheral blood, collected in a trial of Ad26.COV2.S vaccine versus placebo. The origin of the receptors is a person between 18 and 60 years old who received the Ad26.COV2.S COVID-19 vaccine or a placebo. Both conserved end residues are part of each CDR3. The D gene is left open where the match is weak. Clone size appears in some rows only: once, few, many, or a class for an expanded clone.

v_gene	j_gene	d_gene	abundance	CDR3nt	CDR3aa
TRBV10-3	TRBJ2-3	-	once	TGTGCCATCAGTGGGGTAGGGACAGATACGCAGTATTTT	CAISGVGTDTQYF
TRBV7-9	TRBJ1-5	TRBD1	-	TGTGCCAGCACTACAGGGGAGGTGCAGCCCCAGCATTTT	CASTTGEVQPQHF
TRBV6-1	TRBJ2-3	TRBD2	-	TGTGCCAGCAGTGAAGAGTCCCTAGCGGCCAGCACAGATACGCAGTATTTT	CASSEESLAASTDTQYF
TRBV19	TRBJ2-4	TRBD1	-	TGTGCCAGTAGTAGGGTAACAGGGGGTAAGAACATTCAGTACTTC	CASSRVTGGKNIQYF
TRBV6-5	TRBJ2-3	TRBD2	-	TGTGCCAGCAGGGCTAGCGGGATAGGCACAGATACGCAGTATTTT	CASRASGIGTDTQYF
TRBV21-1	TRBJ1-6	-	once	TGTGCCAGCAGCATTAAGGTCGGGGAGCCGCTTGGGGATTCACCCCTCCACTTT	CASSIKVGEPLGDSPLHF
TRBV4-1	TRBJ1-5	-	-	TGCGCCAGCAGCCGGACGGCCAATCAGCCCCAGCATTTT	CASSRTANQPQHF
TRBV18	TRBJ1-2	-	-	TGTGCCAGCTCACCACCGATGGCACAGTACCTCCATGGCTACACCTTC	CASSPPMAQYLHGYTF
TRBV2	TRBJ2-5	-	-	TGTGCCAGCAGCAACAGGTGGAAAGAGACCCAGTACTTC	CASSNRWKETQYF
TRBV6-6	TRBJ1-2	-	once	TGTGCCAGCAGCTATGACAGAGACTATGGCTACACCTTC	CASSYDRDYGYTF
TRBV10-1	TRBJ2-1	TRBD2	-	TGCGCCAGCAGGGCTATAGCGGGGGGCATTTGCAATGAGCAGTTCTTC	CASRAIAGGICNEQFF
TRBV23-1	TRBJ1-1	-	-	TGCGCCAGCAGTCAATCCGACACTGAAGCTTTCTTT	CASSQSDTEAFF
TRBV5-1	TRBJ2-6	TRBD1	-	TGCGCCAGCAGCTTGGGAGGGGACAGTCCTTTTCTGGGGGCCAACGTCCTGACTTTC	CASSLGGDSPFLGANVLTF
TRBV6-5	TRBJ2-7	-	-	TGTGCCAGCAGTATGACAGAATACTACGAGCAGTACTTC	CASSMTEYYEQYF
TRBV6-1	TRBJ2-5	-	-	TGTGCCAGCAGTGAAGCCCCAGGGGTTGGGGAGACCCAGTACTTC	CASSEAPGVGETQYF
TRBV10-2	TRBJ2-6	-	-	TGCGCCAGCAGTGACACCTCTGGGGCCAACGTCCTGACTTTC	CASSDTSGANVLTF
TRBV5-4	TRBJ2-7	-	-	TGTGCCAGCAGCACTCAATCCTACGAGCAGTACTTC	CASSTQSYEQYF
TRBV25-1	TRBJ1-2	-	few	TGTGCCAGCCCCGACGGGGCGGAGGGCTATGGCTACACCTTC	CASPDGAEGYGYTF
TRBV6-5	TRBJ1-6	TRBD1	-	TGTGCCAGCCACAGGGGATCATCCTATAATTCACCCCTCCACTTT	CASHRGSSYNSPLHF
TRBV28	TRBJ1-2	-	-	TGTGCCAGCAGTTCGGGACACTATGGCTACACCTTC	CASSSGHYGYTF